What follows is one T cell receptor (beta chain) and its context. What it recognizes is unknown. Germline CDR1 and CDR2: LNHNV and YYDKDF (reference sequence). V gave up 10 bases and J gave up 6 bases, with 15 bases separating them. The CDR3 is made up of 12 amino acids. For sorted subsets, about 190 ng DNA per replicate equaled around 28,000 T cell genomes. In the authors' workflow: As immunoSEQ supplied junction-only sequences (without quality scores), filtering differed. Data came from immunoSEQ multiplex PCR; TCRdb stores just in-frame clones and leaves some out. From that table come the V and J calls and clone size; the DNA was used to work out D and trimming. Among more than 900,000 clones listed, about four fifths were seen once. The data were obtained in a study of shared clonotypes between healthy human individuals. Study-level results: Memory subsets generally showed lower estimated richness than naive subsets.

The gene calls are TRBV15 and TRBJ2-5, with D uncertain. Sequenced: memory CD4+ T cells from PBMCs. Subset: CD45RA-negative fraction. This clonotype originated in a man aged 18-30 years in good health. Some clones in this sample may be carry-over from other donors' samples. Written as DNA, the CDR3 is TGTGCCAAACCAAGACTCGAGAAGACCCAGTACTTC. Translating gives CAKPRLEKTQYF.